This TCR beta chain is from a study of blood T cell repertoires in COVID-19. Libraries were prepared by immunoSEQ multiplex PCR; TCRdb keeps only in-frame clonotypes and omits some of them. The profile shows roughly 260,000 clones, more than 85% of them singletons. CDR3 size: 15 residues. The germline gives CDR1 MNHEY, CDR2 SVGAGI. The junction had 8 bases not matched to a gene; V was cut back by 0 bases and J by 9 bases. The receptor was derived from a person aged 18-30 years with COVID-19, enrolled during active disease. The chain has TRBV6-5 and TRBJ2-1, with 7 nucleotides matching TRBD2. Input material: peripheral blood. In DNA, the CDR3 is TGTGCCAGCAGTTACTCAGGAGGGAGGGCCGCTGAGCAGTTCTTC. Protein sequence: CASSYSGGRAAEQFF.